The following is a T cell receptor (beta chain) sequence with its context. Sample time point: after dendritic cell vaccination, including at tumor progression/relapse. The data were produced by immunoSEQ multiplex PCR, yet TCRdb's version contains in-frame clones alone and is incomplete. Here the sample spans 60,000 or so clones, roughly 86% being singletons. These data belong to a study of glioma-infiltrating T cells after dendritic cell vaccination. Germline V gene lookup returns CDR1 LGHNA and CDR2 YNFKEQ. The CDR3 has 14 residues. Trimming shortened V by 0 bases and J by 6 bases, and 12 bases separated the two germline ends.

This sequence was found in a human donor with glioblastoma. V and J are TRBV4-2 and TRBJ2-7, with D hard to call. The specimen comprised blood, sampled after dendritic cell vaccination. The CDR3 is CASSQDRAPGEQYF. CDR3 bases: TGTGCCAGCAGCCAAGATCGAGCCCCAGGCGAGCAGTACTTC.